Listed here is a single TCR beta chain. Its antigen is not identified. These data are taken from a study of blood T cells in healthy people across ages. Study observations and caveats: Unsorted PBMCs prevented conclusive naive versus antigen-experienced comparison.

It was with a sample-barcoded 5' primer and a J-beta primer mix that a second PCR of roughly 7 to 11 cycles was run. TCRdb reprocessed the 5' RACE reads with MiXCR, giving one entry per CDR3 protein. Of 1.2 million to 1.5 million distinct CDR3 sequences listed, roughly 64% are singletons. The CDR3 is 9 residues long. Healthy Caucasian individuals from Russia aged about 6 to 100 were enrolled as donors. The chain is built from TRBV21-1 and TRBJ2-7. TRBV21-1 is listed as a pseudogene. The sequence was obtained from a man between 18 and 29 years old in good health. The sequenced sample consisted of blood. CDR3 protein: CASFGEQYF. DNA of the CDR3: TGTGCCAGTTTTGGCGAGCAGTACTTC.